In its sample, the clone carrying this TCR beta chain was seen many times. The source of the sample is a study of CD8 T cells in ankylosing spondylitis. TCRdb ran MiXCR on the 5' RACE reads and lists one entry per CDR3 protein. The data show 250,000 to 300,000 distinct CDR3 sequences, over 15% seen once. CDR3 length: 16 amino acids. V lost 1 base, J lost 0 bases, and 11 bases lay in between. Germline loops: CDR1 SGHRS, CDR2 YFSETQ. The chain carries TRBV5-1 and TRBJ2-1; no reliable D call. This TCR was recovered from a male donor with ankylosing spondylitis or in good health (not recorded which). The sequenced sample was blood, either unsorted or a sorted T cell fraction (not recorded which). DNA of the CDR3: TGCGCCAGCAGCTTGAAACAACCGAGCTCCTACAATGAGCAGTTCTTC. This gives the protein CASSLKQPSSYNEQFF.